The subject of this entry is one T cell receptor beta chain. The antigen it recognizes is unknown. Per-base qualities were not stored, and no clone one base away is much larger. From a lookup of the germline V gene, CDR1 and CDR2 are SGHVS and FQNEAQ. From V the trimming removes 4 bases and from J it removes 3 bases, while the gene matches leave 9 bases of the junction unaccounted for. There are 15 amino acids in the CDR3, from cysteine to phenylalanine inclusive. Left in the record is the CDR3 DNA by itself, 45 bases read in frame from the first base. The library was made by the immunoSEQ multiplex PCR assay. For the multiplex PCR, a mixture combining 60 forward primers for TCR Vbeta segments and 13 reverse primers for TCR Jbeta segments was used. A multiplex PCR assay on genomic DNA amplified the CDR3 region of rearranged TCR beta genes. The Illumina HiSeq System was used to sequence the amplified TCR beta libraries as 87-base-pair reads. Turning to the authors' computational methods: In a later analysis, tens of millions of unique TCR beta chains were counted across the roughly 610 repertoires, and roughly 11 million of these chains were shared by at least two donors. Raw reads were error-corrected and collapsed into unique sequences by a nearest-neighbor algorithm in which closely related sequences were merged to remove PCR and sequencing errors. CDR3 sequences were aligned to IMGT reference sequences to assign V, D and J gene segments. For a sequence to be retained, a match of at least six nucleotides to both a V gene segment and a J gene segment was required. Rearrangements were classified as productive when the CDR3 lacked stop codons and remained in frame with V and J, and all other rearrangements were classified as non-productive. Following IMGT convention, CDR3 was defined as the stretch from the second conserved V-encoded cysteine to the conserved J-encoded phenylalanine. The earlier analysis of 500 to 650 of the donors excluded any sequence lacking an unambiguous match to a single V gene segment. An earlier analysis of 550 to 650 of the donors classified V segments as functional when productive rearrangements were above 56.7% and as segregating when the standard deviation between donors was above 5%. A statistical classification framework was developed to diagnose cytomegalovirus status using the catalog of TCR beta chain sequences. V and J gene assignment, in a later analysis, came from comparing TCR nucleotide sequences with IMGT/GENE-DB human TR gene sequences. The TCRdist pipeline was used in a later analysis to assign CDR3 sequences and most-parsimonious VDJ recombination scenarios. In a later analysis, each TCR beta chain was defined by its CDR3 amino acid sequence together with its V-gene family, and reads lacking a unique V-gene family were excluded. A later analysis removed nearly 600 highly shared, low-generation-probability nucleotide sequences to deal with suspected cross-contamination and a sequencing artifact. In a later analysis, a clonal expansion index for each public chain was calculated from normalized within-repertoire ranks of inferred template counts. Generation probabilities in a later analysis came from a VDJ recombination model fitted to out-of-frame rearrangements, and those results were checked against IGoR. In a later analysis, hypergeometric tests were used to score TCR-TCR, TCR-HLA and TCR-CMV co-occurrence, with a repertoire-size bias correction applied to TCR pairs. In a later analysis, false discovery rates were estimated by permuting HLA or CMV assignments 20 times. A later analysis grouped co-occurring TCRs with DBSCAN, adding TCRdist sequence similarity when clustering within HLA-allele-positive subsets. Co-occurrence clustering excluded repertoires with fewer than 30,000 or more than 120,000 public chains, plus five with anomalous nucleotide sharing. Imported from immuneACCESS, the table was reduced by TCRdb to in-frame sequences with V and J called. These copies leave out some clones; in studies compared against another copy, an unresolved V gene accounts for under half, and the cause of the remainder is not known. That table gives V, J and clone size, and the DNA gave D and trimming. In all, the sample holds about 160,000 clones, and more than 75% of those were seen once. The ten largest make up more than 1.4% of the sample.

This entry comes from a study of cytomegalovirus exposure and HLA in healthy donors (dated by TCRdb to the late 2010s). Broadly, across the study: An earlier analysis of roughly 630 of the donors reported 250 to 300 Gb of sequence data and around 120 million unique TCR beta sequences from 190 million or so T cells. An early release that covered several hundred HLA-typed donors contained approximately 300 gigabases of sequencing data and around 80 million unique TCR sequences. Of the roughly 400 genotyped donors, 81% fell in the genetic ancestry cluster associated with self-reported Caucasian donors. The study was designed to test whether signatures of past pathogen exposure could be identified by cataloging public T cell receptors. Using immunosequencing, the study profiled T cell repertoires from approximately 700 subjects and related those repertoires to cytomegalovirus serostatus. Along with the roughly 670-subject first cohort, a separate validation cohort of over a hundred different subjects was used. The study combined high-throughput TCR immunosequencing, statistical association of individual TCRs with disease status, and machine learning to predict cytomegalovirus infection status. A later analysis re-analyzed previously published TCR beta repertoires from 600 to 850 donors and added high-resolution HLA genotyping to study TCR occurrence patterns. The later analysis used no new phenotypic data to find candidate immune exposures, relying instead on TCR beta sequences and their occurrence across donors. An earlier analysis of approximately 640 of the donors applied high-throughput TCR beta sequencing to assess whether each TCR beta V gene segment acted as functional or pseudogenic. Donor age, sex, ethnicity and CMV serostatus were compiled together with the repertoire data. In a later genetic analysis, genome-wide SNP genotypes for 398 of the 666 donors were used, and that subset was treated as a discovery cohort. All discovery cohort repertoires had been generated using a single sequencing platform. HLA typing covered class I and class II loci at four-digit resolution. The number of typed donors differed by locus: roughly 620-630 for A, B, C, DRB1 and DQB1; 500 to 550 for DQA1; around 610 for DPA1; and about 450 for DPB1. Four or five DR-DQ haplotypes were treated as single units for association and clustering because of strong linkage in the cohort. Among some 410 genotyped donors of the cohort, an average of approximately 250,000 unique TCR beta nucleotide sequences were sequenced per donor, 15% to 20% of them non-productive. The full study reports these points: Correlated functional status among segregating V segments might be attributable to linkage disequilibrium, but an unknown experimental factor could not be ruled out. CMV serostatus was the only immune exposure information available for the cohort. HLA typing was unavailable for some donors at each locus, so association tests used only the typed subset. A later analysis reported that several top co-occurrence clusters appeared linked to parvovirus B19, influenza, CMV and Epstein-Barr virus. A few of the identified cytomegalovirus-associated TCR beta chains were confirmed in vitro to be specific for cytomegalovirus antigens. Some IMGT-functional V segments, including TRBV6-2 and TRBV6-3, could not be distinguished by the 87-base-pair reads and were therefore excluded. A later genetic analysis reported fewer N-insertions in productive TCRs among donors in an Asian-associated ancestry cluster than the roughly 700-donor mean. While some public TCRs were present in many individuals, most TCR sequences turned up only very rarely across donors. In a later analysis, most CMV-associated TCR beta chains were found to appear HLA-restricted, with HLA associations seemingly driven largely by CMV exposure. In a later analysis, HLA-associated TCR beta chains were found to be more clonally expanded and to have lower generation probabilities than equally common non-associated chains. According to a later analysis, TCR association rates differed among HLA loci, with DRB1 alleles showing the most associated TCRs and HLA-C alleles showing the fewest. Presence/absence analyses assumed roughly uniform sequencing depth across donors, an assumption that may not hold. Specific HLA alleles were associated with roughly 17,000 TCR beta sequences at a false discovery rate of 0.05 in a later analysis. The study listed 150 to 200 TCR beta chains as associated with cytomegalovirus. A group of highly shared sequence variants was considered likely to be a technical artifact of the sequencing pipeline. This cohort had only TCR beta chains sequenced, and the lack of alpha or paired-chain data limited which features could be detected. The earlier analysis of some 540 of the donors excluded roughly 17 rarely observed V segments, including chromosome 9 orphons, because counts were too low. Assigning TCR associations to individual alleles was difficult when HLA alleles, especially DR and DQ, strongly co-occurred. A further reported finding was that TCR beta sequences accurately predicted the HLA-A and HLA-B alleles for most subjects in the first cohort. An association between a missense DCLRE1C variant and V-gene and J-gene trimming of TCR beta chains was found in a later genetic analysis and replicated in an independent cohort. It was suggested by the authors that the approach could potentially be generalized to other disease states and immunological phenotypes. The classifier was reported to diagnose cytomegalovirus status with high specificity and sensitivity in both the original and validation cohorts. Broadly in line with IMGT annotations, most TCR beta V segments showed up in productive rearrangements about 90% or about 30% of the time in an earlier analysis of 587 of the donors.

In total, about 650 healthy bone marrow donors made up the cohort. Cohort members were all nominally healthy when sampled, although unrecorded immune exposures were likely present. The donor tested CMV seronegative, placing the donor among the 300 to 450 seronegative members of the cohort. Each donor provided a peripheral blood sample, and peripheral blood mononuclear cells were used for TCR beta sequencing. The Qiagen DNeasy Blood Extraction Kit was used to extract genomic DNA from the blood cell samples. This receptor was taken from a male donor in good health and CMV-seronegative. The sample taken for sequencing was PBMCs. The chain is assembled from TRBV7-8 and TRBJ2-7; 7 bases in between match TRBD1. The CDR3 region reads CASSYFTGVDYEQYF. The sequenced DNA: TGTGCCAGCAGCTATTTCACAGGGGTAGACTACGAGCAGTACTTC.